A selection of T cell receptor beta chains follows, all from one sample in a study of cytomegalovirus exposure and HLA in healthy donors. Using immunoSEQ multiplex PCR, the repertoire was profiled, and TCRdb retains in-frame clones only, with some absent. Of 150,000 to 200,000 clones detected, 81% appear once; the ten largest clones hold roughly 5%. Sequencing input: PBMCs. All receptors come from a young woman in good health and CMV-seropositive. CDR3s include the opening cysteine and the closing phenylalanine or tryptophan. A D gene is named only where the DNA matches it firmly. Expanded clones get a size class; other rows say once, few or many, or leave the size out.

J: TRBJ1-2; V: TRBV15; D: .; size: .; CDR3: CATSRERPGGYTF; DNA: TGTGCCACCAGCAGAGAACGACCGGGAGGTTACACCTTC
J: TRBJ2-7; V: TRBV5-6; D: TRBD1; size: .; CDR3: CASSSQGAEQYF; DNA: TGTGCCAGCAGCTCACAGGGGGCCGAGCAGTACTTC
J: TRBJ2-7; V: TRBV15; D: .; size: .; CDR3: CATSRVARDEQYF; DNA: TGTGCCACCAGCAGAGTAGCCAGGGACGAGCAGTACTTC
J: TRBJ1-5; V: TRBV28; D: .; size: .; CDR3: CATRTLRGGQPQHF; DNA: TGTGCCACCAGGACTCTCCGGGGAGGACAGCCCCAGCATTTT
J: TRBJ2-3; V: TRBV7-8; D: TRBD2; size: .; CDR3: CASSLTGGGGDTQYF; DNA: TGTGCCAGCAGCTTAACCGGGGGGGGCGGGGATACGCAGTATTTT
J: TRBJ2-5; V: TRBV15; D: .; size: few; CDR3: CATSRDQEGAETQYF; DNA: TGTGCCACCAGCAGAGATCAGGAAGGGGCAGAGACCCAGTACTTC
J: TRBJ2-3; V: TRBV7-6; D: TRBD2; size: .; CDR3: CASSLFAGRADTQYF; DNA: TGTGCCAGCAGCTTATTTGCAGGGAGGGCAGATACGCAGTATTTT
J: TRBJ1-1; V: TRBV11-2; D: .; size: few; CDR3: CASSLTGPRGTEAFF; DNA: TGTGCCAGCAGCTTAACAGGGCCGAGGGGCACTGAAGCTTTCTTT
J: TRBJ2-7; V: TRBV16; D: TRBD2; size: few; CDR3: CASSLLGGGSSRYEQYF; DNA: TGTGCCAGCAGCCTCCTAGGCGGGGGGTCCTCTCGCTACGAGCAGTACTTC
J: TRBJ1-6; V: TRBV7-2; D: TRBD1; size: .; CDR3: CASSPGGNSPLHF; DNA: TGTGCCAGCAGCCCAGGGGGAAATTCACCCCTCCACTTT
J: TRBJ1-5; V: TRBV19; D: TRBD1; size: .; CDR3: CASSRTRTGLTQPQHF; DNA: TGTGCCAGTAGTAGAACCAGGACAGGGTTGACTCAGCCCCAGCATTTT
J: TRBJ1-3; V: TRBV7-2; D: .; size: .; CDR3: CASTLLSPGSSGNTIYF; DNA: TGTGCCAGCACCCTCCTCAGCCCAGGTTCCTCTGGAAACACCATATATTTT
J: TRBJ2-5; V: TRBV6-6; D: TRBD1; size: .; CDR3: CASLTGETQYF; DNA: TGTGCCAGTTTAACAGGGGAAACCCAGTACTTC
J: TRBJ1-5; V: TRBV28; D: TRBD1; size: once; CDR3: CASTGTVEIQPQHF; DNA: TGTGCCAGCACCGGGACAGTCGAAATTCAGCCCCAGCATTTT
J: TRBJ2-1; V: TRBV6-5; D: TRBD2; size: once; CDR3: CASSYRLADNNEQFF; DNA: TGTGCCAGCAGTTACCGGCTAGCGGATAACAATGAGCAGTTCTTC
J: TRBJ2-3; V: TRBV6-5; D: TRBD2; size: .; CDR3: CASSYGLAGTTDTQYF; DNA: TGTGCCAGCAGTTACGGACTAGCGGGGACGACAGATACGCAGTATTTT
J: TRBJ2-5; V: TRBV5-1; D: .; size: .; CDR3: CASSLGERETQYF; DNA: TGCGCCAGCAGCTTAGGAGAGCGGGAGACCCAGTACTTC
J: TRBJ2-7; V: TRBV15; D: .; size: once; CDR3: CATSRDVAGPYEQYF; DNA: TGTGCCACCAGCAGAGATGTCGCAGGCCCCTACGAGCAGTACTTC
J: TRBJ2-5; V: TRBV7-9; D: TRBD2; size: .; CDR3: CASSFSGNQETQYF; DNA: TGTGCCAGCAGCTTCAGCGGGAATCAAGAGACCCAGTACTTC
J: TRBJ2-1; V: TRBV7-9; D: TRBD1; size: .; CDR3: CASRDGTAIYNEQFF; DNA: TGTGCCAGCAGGGACGGGACAGCTATATACAATGAGCAGTTCTTC
J: TRBJ1-4; V: TRBV5-1; D: TRBD1; size: .; CDR3: CASSWTGGGEKLFF; DNA: TGCGCCAGCAGCTGGACAGGGGGCGGCGAAAAACTGTTTTTT
J: TRBJ1-6; V: TRBV19; D: .; size: .; CDR3: CASSIGHLFSSYNSPLHF; DNA: TGTGCCAGTAGTATAGGTCACCTCTTCAGCTCCTATAATTCACCCCTCCACTTT
J: TRBJ1-4; V: TRBV18; D: TRBD1; size: .; CDR3: CASSRSPGGRQGGTNEKLFF; DNA: TGTGCCAGCTCCCGCAGCCCCGGCGGGAGACAGGGGGGAACAAATGAAAAACTGTTTTTT
J: TRBJ2-6; V: TRBV7-8; D: TRBD1; size: .; CDR3: CASSLALQGAKGANVLTF; DNA: TGTGCCAGCAGCTTAGCTCTACAGGGGGCTAAAGGGGCCAACGTCCTGACTTTC
J: TRBJ1-5; V: TRBV28; D: .; size: .; CDR3: CASSSAQFGTNQPQHF; DNA: TGTGCCAGCAGTTCCGCACAATTTGGGACAAATCAGCCCCAGCATTTT
J: TRBJ2-7; V: TRBV27; D: .; size: .; CDR3: CASSRDSYEQYF; DNA: TGTGCCAGCAGCCGGGACTCTTACGAGCAGTACTTC
J: TRBJ1-1; V: TRBV5-1; D: .; size: once; CDR3: CASSPGGRAFF; DNA: TGCGCCAGCAGCCCGGGGGGTCGGGCTTTCTTT
J: TRBJ2-3; V: TRBV9; D: TRBD2; size: .; CDR3: CASSARGGDTQYF; DNA: TGTGCCAGCAGCGCCCGGGGGGGGGATACGCAGTATTTT
J: TRBJ2-5; V: TRBV19; D: .; size: .; CDR3: CASTQTGAQETQYF; DNA: TGTGCCAGTACCCAAACAGGAGCCCAAGAGACCCAGTACTTC
J: TRBJ1-2; V: TRBV11-2; D: TRBD1; size: .; CDR3: CASSATLGTGGMEGYTF; DNA: TGTGCCAGCAGCGCGACCCTCGGGACAGGGGGTATGGAGGGCTACACCTTC
J: TRBJ2-2; V: TRBV18; D: .; size: .; CDR3: CASSPQRGNTGELFF; DNA: TGTGCCAGCTCACCACAACGAGGGAACACCGGGGAGCTGTTTTTT
J: TRBJ1-2; V: TRBV19; D: TRBD1; size: .; CDR3: CASSLGQARSGYTF; DNA: TGTGCCAGTAGCCTCGGACAGGCGCGAAGTGGCTACACCTTC
J: TRBJ1-5; V: TRBV7-2; D: TRBD1; size: .; CDR3: CASSFGGQGAGNQPQHF; DNA: TGTGCCAGCAGCTTTGGTGGACAGGGGGCTGGCAATCAGCCCCAGCATTTT
J: TRBJ2-3; V: TRBV5-8; D: TRBD2; size: .; CDR3: CASSFGLAGGDTQYF; DNA: TGTGCCAGCAGCTTTGGACTAGCGGGGGGAGATACGCAGTATTTT
J: TRBJ2-3; V: TRBV7-2; D: .; size: .; CDR3: CASSLTLATQYF; DNA: TGTGCCAGCAGCTTGACGTTAGCCACGCAGTATTTT
J: TRBJ1-1; V: TRBV2; D: .; size: .; CDR3: CASSEIRGSEAFF; DNA: TGTGCCAGCAGTGAAATTAGGGGGAGTGAAGCTTTCTTT
J: TRBJ1-1; V: TRBV28; D: TRBD1; size: .; CDR3: CASNKFGQGRSFF; DNA: TGTGCCAGCAACAAATTCGGACAGGGTCGATCTTTCTTT
J: TRBJ2-7; V: TRBV7-7; D: .; size: .; CDR3: CASSLAAGDEQYF; DNA: TGTGCTAGCAGCTTAGCGGCAGGGGACGAGCAGTACTTC
J: TRBJ1-5; V: TRBV4-3; D: .; size: .; CDR3: CASSQGLSNQPQHF; DNA: TGCGCCAGCAGCCAAGGGCTTAGCAATCAGCCCCAGCATTTT
J: TRBJ1-4; V: TRBV18; D: TRBD1; size: few; CDR3: CASSPRQGWEKLFF; DNA: TGTGCCAGCTCACCGCGACAGGGGTGGGAAAAACTGTTTTTT
J: TRBJ2-7; V: TRBV7-9; D: .; size: few; CDR3: CASSNDRSGPYEQYF; DNA: TGTGCCAGCAGCAACGACAGAAGCGGGCCTTACGAGCAGTACTTC
J: TRBJ2-7; V: TRBV28; D: TRBD2; size: few; CDR3: CASSSPRGDEQYF; DNA: TGTGCCAGCAGTTCCCCCCGGGGGGACGAGCAGTACTTC
J: TRBJ2-2; V: TRBV5-1; D: .; size: once; CDR3: CASEVQENTGELFF; DNA: TGCGCCAGCGAGGTACAGGAGAACACCGGGGAGCTGTTTTTT
J: TRBJ1-2; V: TRBV9; D: .; size: .; CDR3: CASSGEGNGYTF; DNA: TGTGCCAGCAGCGGTGAGGGAAATGGCTACACCTTC
J: TRBJ1-1; V: TRBV4-1; D: .; size: .; CDR3: CASSQVGAGYTEAFF; DNA: TGCGCCAGCAGCCAAGTAGGGGCCGGCTACACTGAAGCTTTCTTT
J: TRBJ1-3; V: TRBV19; D: TRBD1; size: .; CDR3: CASSRTMTGASGNTIYF; DNA: TGTGCCAGTAGTAGAACGATGACAGGGGCCTCTGGAAACACCATATATTTT
J: TRBJ2-6; V: TRBV30; D: .; size: .; CDR3: CAWEGGYSGANVLTF; DNA: TGTGCCTGGGAGGGCGGGTACTCTGGGGCCAACGTCCTGACTTTC
J: TRBJ1-1; V: TRBV5-8; D: .; size: .; CDR3: CASSPVTSWGRVEAFF; DNA: TGTGCCAGCAGCCCAGTGACATCCTGGGGCCGGGTTGAAGCTTTCTTT
J: TRBJ2-3; V: TRBV18; D: TRBD2; size: .; CDR3: CASSLTSVTDTQYF; DNA: TGTGCCAGCTCACTTACTAGCGTAACAGATACGCAGTATTTT
J: TRBJ1-1; V: TRBV5-1; D: .; size: once; CDR3: CASSPDAGYRVTEAFF; DNA: TGCGCCAGCAGCCCCGACGCCGGGTATCGTGTCACTGAAGCTTTCTTT
J: TRBJ1-1; V: TRBV6-5; D: TRBD1; size: few; CDR3: CASSFDRVAFF; DNA: TGTGCCAGCAGTTTCGACAGGGTGGCTTTCTTT
J: TRBJ2-3; V: TRBV10-3; D: .; size: .; CDR3: CAISAGVVGGDTQYF; DNA: TGTGCCATCAGTGCCGGTGTGGTTGGGGGGGATACGCAGTATTTT
J: TRBJ2-1; V: TRBV5-8; D: TRBD1; size: few; CDR3: CASSLGDRVDNEQFF; DNA: TGTGCCAGCAGCTTGGGGGACAGGGTAGACAATGAGCAGTTCTTC
J: TRBJ2-7; V: TRBV15; D: .; size: .; CDR3: CATSRDAAEQYF; DNA: TGTGCCACCAGCAGAGATGCGGCGGAGCAGTACTTC
J: TRBJ1-4; V: TRBV7-9; D: .; size: few; CDR3: CASAKVEGFEKLFF; DNA: TGTGCCAGCGCCAAAGTCGAGGGCTTTGAAAAACTGTTTTTT